The clone carrying this TCR beta chain was observed a few times. Its specificity is unknown. The data were taken from a study of beta chain features in type 1 diabetes. Findings and limits, study-wide: Within each of all four CD4+ subsets, Type 1 diabetes patients had TCRB CDR3s that were moderately but significantly shorter.

The whole isolated RNA underwent reverse transcription, so sequencing captured expressed TCRB transcripts. Only in-frame clones appear in the TCRdb table, and some are missing; sequencing was by immunoSEQ multiplex PCR. This sample has 300,000 or so clones, with about 13% found just once. The CDR3 contains 15 residues. The V gene end was trimmed by 3 bases and the J gene end by 0 bases; junction bases not matched to a gene: 5. Looked up from germline, CDR1 is SGHRS and CDR2 is YFSETQ. Sample: naive CD4+ T cells from blood. The chain carries TRBV5-1 and TRBJ2-7, with 8 bases identical to TRBD2. The sequence was obtained from a woman in her late teens or twenties with type 1 diabetes. The CDR3 coding sequence is TGCGCCAGCAGCTCCCCCGGGACTAGCTCCTACGAGCAGTACTTC. It specifies CASSSPGTSSYEQYF. The full variable domain, rest sourced from reference TRBV5-1 and TRBJ2-7, is KAGVTQTPRYLIKTRGQQVTLSCSPISGHRSVSWYQQTPGQGLQFLFEYFSETQRNKGNFPGRFSGRQFSNSRSEMNVSTLELGDSALYLCASSSPGTSSYEQYFGPGTRLTVT.